Below, 15 T cell receptor beta chains from the same sample are listed, as sequenced in a study of regulatory T cells in long-lasting Graves disease. Time point here: newly diagnosed GD, antithyroid drugs for less than 3 months. PBMCs were the source of the RNA used for TCR sequencing. Both iRepertoire HTBI primers and Arm-PCR of CDR3 regions were used to build the TCR beta libraries. Via MiXCR, TCRdb re-called the multiplex PCR reads, giving one row per CDR3 protein. Of about 620,000 distinct CDR3 sequences in the sample, approximately 15% were seen once. The same sample was also studied in work on T cells in Graves' hyperthyroidism and ophthalmopathy.

The sequences come from peripheral blood mononuclear cells (PBMCs), collected at new diagnosis, from a patient treated with antithyroid drugs. Receptor source: a woman aged 25 to 39 with Graves disease.

This clonotype has only a few counts. J is TRBJ2-5 and V is TRBV10-3; possibly TRBD2 for D (5 bases). Germline CDR1 is ENHRY and CDR2 is SYGVKD. V lost 0 bases to trimming and J lost 0 bases, with 11 bases between them. CDR3 length: 16 amino acids. The CDR3 coding sequence is TGTGCCATCAGTGAGTCGATGGTTAGCGACCAAGAGACCCAGTACTTC. Protein product: CAISESMVSDQETQYF.

A word on this clonotype: A far larger clone is one nucleotide away, so this likely arose from a read error. This rearrangement joins TRBV11-2 to TRBJ2-3; the D gene is possibly TRBD1 (6 bases). The J call could be wrong; TRBJ1-1 is a better fit for the DNA end. The CDR3 has 15 amino acids. Germline V lookup: CDR1 SGHAT, CDR2 FQNNGV. The CDR3 is CASSLVLGTRYEAFF. The CDR3 DNA sequence: TGTGCCAGCAGCTTAGTACTCGGGACACGATATGAAGCTTTCTTT.

Only a few counts were recorded for this clonotype. The chain is built from TRBV20-1 and TRBJ1-5, with D possibly being TRBD1 (5 bases). The germline V gene has CDR1 DFQATT and CDR2 SNEGSKA (reference sequence). The CDR3 length is 13 residues. Trimming took 5 bases from V and 7 from J, leaving 15 bases between them. CDR3 in amino acids: CSAEGYLEQPQHF. In DNA form, the CDR3 reads TGCAGTGCTGAGGGGTATCTAGAACAGCCCCAGCATTTT.

The sample holds a few counts of this clonotype. This chain joins TRBV6-5 and TRBJ2-6, with no clear D. The V and J ends lost 0 bases and 0 bases respectively, with 15 bases between them. In germline, CDR1 is MNHEY, CDR2 SVGAGI. The CDR3 consists of 19 residues. The CDR3, as DNA: TGTGCCAGCAGTTACTCAGGTTCGGCAGCTTTCTCTGGGGCCAACGTCCTGACTTTC. It yields the protein CASSYSGSAAFSGANVLTF.

Note on this clonotype: This may be a read error: a much more frequent sequence differs by one nucleotide. V is TRBV6-5 and J is TRBJ1-2; D gene ambiguous. The germline CDR1 and CDR2 sequences are MNHEY and SVGAGI. The CDR3 is 16 amino acids. The CDR3 here is CASSYPNMRQDYGHTF. CDR3 nucleotides: TGTGCCAGCAGTTATCCGAACATGAGGCAGGACTATGGCCACACCTTC.

The chain employs TRBV5-1 and TRBJ1-1, with D unresolved. The CDR3 spans 15 residues. The V gene's germline CDR1 is SGHRS and CDR2 YFSETQ. Trimming took off 4 bases at V and 2 bases at J, with 15 bases between the two ends. CDR3 protein: CASSISQRHNTEAFF. Written as DNA, the CDR3 is TGCGCCAGCAGCATATCCCAGAGACACAACACTGAAGCTTTCTTT.

The chain joins TRBV18 to TRBJ2-1; D ambiguous. Germline CDR1 is KGHSH and CDR2 is LQKENI. The V end lost 1 base, the J end lost 5 bases, and 9 bases lay between the germline ends. The CDR3 extends over 14 amino acids. The CDR3 nucleotides are TGTGCCAGCTCACCACAGGCCAGCAACAATGAGCAGTTCTTC. This sequence encodes CASSPQASNNEQFF.

This clonotype has a handful of counts. The chain recombines TRBV28 with TRBJ2-6, with 8 nucleotides matching TRBD1. Losses at the gene ends were 6 bases for V and 3 bases for J; bases not matched to a gene: 13. From germline, CDR1 is MDHEN and CDR2 SYDVKM. This CDR3 has 18 amino acids. The CDR3 nucleotides are TGTGCCAGCAGCGAGACAGGGGTCGTTCCCTTTGGGGCCAACGTCCTGACTTTC. Amino acid sequence: CASSETGVVPFGANVLTF.

This clonotype was recorded many times. This chain joins TRBV20-1 and TRBJ1-1; D uncertain. V was trimmed by 2 bases and J by 2 bases, leaving 6 bases between them. Germline V CDR1 and CDR2: DFQATT, SNEGSKA (reference sequence). CDR3 length: 12 amino acids. CDR3 amino acids: CSARQANTEAFF. The CDR3 coding sequence is TGCAGTGCTAGACAGGCAAACACTGAAGCTTTCTTT.

The chain couples TRBV3-1 to TRBJ1-2; 12 bases are shared with TRBD1. Germline V gene lookup returns CDR1 LGHDT and CDR2 YNNKEL (reference sequence). Germline trimming cut 4 bases from V and 6 bases from J; bases unmatched to any gene: 6. The CDR3 is 15 residues long. This CDR3 is CASSLSGQGANGYTF. The CDR3 DNA follows: TGTGCCAGCAGCCTTTCGGGACAGGGGGCCAATGGCTACACCTTC.

This clonotype was seen many times. The chain has TRBV7-9 and TRBJ2-3, with no clear D. CDR1 is SEHNR and CDR2 is FQNEAQ in the germline V gene (reference sequence). The CDR3 extends over 15 amino acids. V shed 2 bases and J shed 6 bases, with 15 bases lying between them. The CDR3 loop reads CASSLRTSFGDTQYF. CDR3 nucleotides: TGTGCCAGCAGCTTAAGGACCTCGTTTGGGGATACGCAGTATTTT.

The sample holds many counts of this clonotype. CDR3 region: CASGQGGSDEQYF. CDR3 coding DNA: TGTGCCAGCGGACAGGGGGGTTCTGACGAGCAGTACTTC. This chain connects TRBV25-1 to TRBJ2-7; TRBD1 aligns across 10 bases. Germline assignment: CDR1 MGHDK and CDR2 SYGVNS. V dropped 8 bases and J dropped 5; count of bases not matched to a gene: 6. CDR3 size: 13 residues.

This clonotype was counted at least ten times. The rearrangement links TRBV24-1 to TRBJ2-2; D may be TRBD1 (6 bases). The CDR3 loop spans 14 amino acids. V lost 3 bases to trimming and J lost 6 bases, with 10 bases between them. Germline values: CDR1 KGHDR, CDR2 SFDVKD. The CDR3 reads CATSDTYRAGELFF. In DNA form, the CDR3 reads TGTGCCACCAGTGATACCTACAGGGCCGGGGAGCTGTTTTTT.

With regard to this clonotype: The junction does not match germline at one end; this may be a read error. This rearrangement joins TRBV24-1 to TRBJ2-2, with D possibly being TRBD2 (7 bases). This CDR3 is 14 amino acids long. Germline V gene sequence: CDR1 KGHDR, CDR2 SFDVKD. CDR3 nucleotide sequence: TGTGCCACTGGTGGGGGGGCCCGCACCGGGGAGCTGCTTTTT. It codes for CATGGGARTGELLF.

This clonotype was detected a few times. The chain combines TRBV20-1 with TRBJ2-7; TRBD1 or TRBD2 may be the D gene (5 bases each). The CDR3 runs to 14 residues. Germline values: CDR1 DFQATT, CDR2 SNEGSKA (reference sequence). Trimming cost V 6 bases and J 2 bases, with 17 bases left between them. The CDR3 sequence: CSASRVTGPYEQYF. CDR3 nucleotide sequence: TGCAGTGCATCCAGGGTTACGGGGCCCTACGAGCAGTACTTC.